A single sample is the source of the 14 T cell receptor beta chains below, sequenced in a study of beta chain features in type 1 diabetes. Since all of the isolated RNA was reverse transcribed, expressed TCRB transcripts were what got sequenced. TCRdb keeps only in-frame clones here, not all; method: immunoSEQ multiplex PCR. Of about 620,000 clones in the sample, 15% to 19% were seen once. Sequenced sample: naive CD4+ T cells from blood. Every receptor here comes from a young man in good health.

This clone was counted a few times. V is TRBV6-1 and J is TRBJ2-1; D not resolved. The CDR3 spans 15 residues. Germline lookup yields CDR1 MNHNS and CDR2 SASEGT. The germline V and J ends were trimmed by 8 bases and 0 bases, with 14 bases remaining between them. Written as DNA, the CDR3 is TGTGCCAGCCTCTTGTTTACGAGCTCCTACAATGAGCAGTTCTTC. Translation gives CASLLFTSSYNEQFF.

V is TRBV28 and J is TRBJ2-7, with 8 bases aligning to TRBD2. The germline V gene encodes CDR1 MDHEN and CDR2 SYDVKM. V was pared by 4 bases and J by 3 bases, with 5 bases of the junction left unmatched. This CDR3 spans 14 amino acids. CDR3 amino acids: CASSSRAGVYEQYF. In DNA, the CDR3 is TGTGCCAGCAGTTCCAGAGCGGGAGTCTACGAGCAGTACTTC.

The V and J genes are TRBV28 and TRBJ2-3; D is uncertain. This CDR3 is 16 amino acids long. The V end was cut by 5 bases, the J end by 2 bases, with 17 bases between. In germline, CDR1 is MDHEN, CDR2 SYDVKM. The DNA of the CDR3 is TGTGCCAGCAGTCCCCACATTACGCGCCCCACAGATACGCAGTATTTT. This translates into CASSPHITRPTDTQYF.

The rearrangement joins TRBV7-2 to TRBJ2-2; D perhaps matches TRBD1 (5 bases). Per germline, CDR1 SGHTA and CDR2 FQGNSA. The CDR3 runs 14 residues. Trimming cost V 3 bases and J 5 bases, with 10 bases left between them. CDR3 region: CASSLVAGTGELFF. DNA of the CDR3: TGTGCCAGCAGCTTGGTTGCAGGGACCGGGGAGCTGTTTTTT.

This clone was found a few times. V gene TRBV5-6 combines with J gene TRBJ2-7, with D maybe TRBD2 (6 bases). Looked up from germline, CDR1 is SGHDT and CDR2 is YYEEEE. Trimming took 3 bases from V and 2 from J, leaving 18 bases between them. The CDR3 sequence is 16 residues long. CDR3 region: CASSSGRQDPPYEQYF. The CDR3 nucleotides are TGTGCCAGCAGCTCGGGGAGGCAGGATCCCCCCTACGAGCAGTACTTC.

On this clone: This CDR3 is also generated by other DNA sequences in the sample. This chain uses TRBV5-4 with TRBJ2-3; D is undetermined. The CDR3 has 13 amino acids. CDR1 is SGHNT and CDR2 is YYREEE in the germline V gene (reference sequence). The V end was cut by 0 bases, the J end by 4 bases, with 6 bases between. CDR3 residues: CASSLGRADTQYF. The CDR3 nucleotides read TGTGCCAGCAGCTTGGGGAGAGCAGATACGCAGTATTTT.

The chain carries TRBV9 and TRBJ2-2; D not resolved. CDR3 length: 13 residues. Germline V gene sequence: CDR1 SGDLS, CDR2 YYNGEE. The ends were cut back, 0 bases at V and 6 bases at J, with 6 bases in the middle. The CDR3 spells CASSVVLAGELFF. The CDR3 DNA follows: TGTGCCAGCAGCGTAGTTTTGGCCGGGGAGCTGTTTTTT.

The gene calls are TRBV28 and TRBJ2-1, with 9 bases matching TRBD1. V was pared by 6 bases and J by 4 bases, with 10 bases of the junction left unmatched. Germline lookup yields CDR1 MDHEN and CDR2 SYDVKM. The CDR3 is made up of 16 amino acids. The chain's CDR3 is CASSQPGQGKYNEQFF. The CDR3 bases are TGTGCCAGCAGCCAACCGGGACAGGGAAAATACAATGAGCAGTTCTTC. The full variable domain, its missing parts supplied by reference TRBV28 and TRBJ2-1, is DVKVTQSSRYLVKRTGEKVFLECVQDMDHENMFWYRQDPGLGLRLIYFSYDVKMKEKGDIPEGYSVSREKKERFSLILESASTNQTSMYLCASSQPGQGKYNEQFFGPGTRLTVL.

DNA for the CDR3: TGTGCCAGCAGCCCCGTTAGGACAGGGCCTAATGAAAAACTGTTTTTT. This encodes CASSPVRTGPNEKLFF. The V and J genes are TRBV9 and TRBJ1-4; 8 positions match TRBD1. The CDR3 spans 16 residues. The germline V gene encodes CDR1 SGDLS and CDR2 YYNGEE. Losses at the gene ends were 4 bases for V and 3 bases for J; bases not matched to a gene: 8.

The chain has TRBV7-2 and TRBJ2-2; D gene uncertain. The CDR3 spans 15 residues. Looked up from germline, CDR1 is SGHTA and CDR2 is FQGNSA. V was cut by 2 bases and J by 1 base, with 8 bases left in between. CDR3 sequence (DNA): TGTGCCAGCAGCTTACGGCGGATGAACACCGGGGAGCTGTTTTTT. Translating it yields CASSLRRMNTGELFF.

This clone was seen only a few times. This chain links TRBV28 with TRBJ2-7; D ambiguous. In germline, CDR1 is MDHEN, CDR2 SYDVKM. Between the trimmed V and J ends, which lost 6 bases and 2 bases, there was a span of 8 bases. The CDR3 consists of 12 residues. CDR3 bases: TGTGCCAGCAGGATTGGTACCTACGAGCAGTACTTC. Protein product: CASRIGTYEQYF.

This clone appeared a single time. The chain carries TRBV5-4 and TRBJ2-1; TRBD1 might be the D (5 bases). The CDR3 has 15 residues. V shed 0 bases and J shed 7 bases, with 14 bases lying between them. Germline CDR1 reads SGHNT; CDR2 reads YYREEE (reference sequence). Here the CDR3 reads CASSLADSGWNEQFF. Written as DNA, the CDR3 is TGTGCCAGCAGCTTGGCCGACAGTGGTTGGAATGAGCAGTTCTTC.

This clone was seen a few times. The chain carries TRBV25-1 and TRBJ2-3; 9 bases map to TRBD1. Per the germline V gene, CDR1 is MGHDK and CDR2 is SYGVNS. Trimming at V came to 2 bases and at J to 3 bases, leaving 9 bases not matched to a gene. The CDR3 is made up of 17 amino acids. CDR3 amino acids: CASSEPTGTGRTDTQYF. The CDR3 DNA sequence: TGTGCCAGCAGTGAACCCACCGGGACAGGGAGGACAGATACGCAGTATTTT. Full variable domain (missing parts from reference TRBV25-1 and TRBJ2-3): EADIYQTPRYLVIGTGKKITLECSQTMGHDKMYWYQQDPGMELHLIHYSYGVNSTEKGDLSSESTVSRIRTEHFPLTLESARPSHTSQYLCASSEPTGTGRTDTQYFGPGTRLTVL.

The chain recombines TRBV7-9 with TRBJ1-3; 8 bases are a match to TRBD1. The ends lost 5 bases at V and 8 bases at J; junction bases unmatched: 8. This CDR3 has 14 amino acids. In germline, CDR1 is SEHNR, CDR2 FQNEAQ (reference sequence). The CDR3 here is CASSRDRGRYTIYF. DNA of the CDR3: TGTGCCAGCAGCCGTGACAGGGGACGATACACCATATATTTT. The complete variable domain, with remaining parts taken from reference TRBV7-9 and TRBJ1-3, reads DTGVSQNPRHKITKRGQNVTFRCDPISEHNRLYWYRQTLGQGPEFLTYFQNEAQLEKSRLLSDRFSAERPKGSFSTLEIQRTEQGDSAMYLCASSRDRGRYTIYFGEGSWLTVV.